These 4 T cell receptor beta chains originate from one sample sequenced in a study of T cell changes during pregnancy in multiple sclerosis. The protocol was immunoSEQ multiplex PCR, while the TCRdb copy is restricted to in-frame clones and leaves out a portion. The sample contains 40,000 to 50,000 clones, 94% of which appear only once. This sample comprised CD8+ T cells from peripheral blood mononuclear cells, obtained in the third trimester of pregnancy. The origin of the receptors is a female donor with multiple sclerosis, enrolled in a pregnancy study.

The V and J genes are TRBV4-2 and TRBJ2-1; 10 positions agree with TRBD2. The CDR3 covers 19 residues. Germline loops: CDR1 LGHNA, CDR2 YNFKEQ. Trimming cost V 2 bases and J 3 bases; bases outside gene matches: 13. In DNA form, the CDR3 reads TGTGCCAGCAGCCAATGGTCTAGCGGGAGACCTCTCTTCTACAATGAGCAGTTCTTC. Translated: CASSQWSSGRPLFYNEQFF.

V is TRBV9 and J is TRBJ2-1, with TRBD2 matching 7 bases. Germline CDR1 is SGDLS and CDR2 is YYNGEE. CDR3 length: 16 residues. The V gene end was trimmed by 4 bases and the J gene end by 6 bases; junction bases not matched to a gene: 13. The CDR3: CASSPVRAGVGNEQFF. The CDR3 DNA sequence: TGTGCCAGCAGCCCCGTCCGGGCGGGAGTGGGCAATGAGCAGTTCTTC. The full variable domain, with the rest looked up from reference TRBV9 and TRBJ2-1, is DSGVTQTPKHLITATGQRVTLRCSPRSGDLSVYWYQQSLDQGLQFLIQYYNGEERAKGNILERFSAQQFPDLHSELNLSSLELGDSALYFCASSPVRAGVGNEQFFGPGTRLTVL.

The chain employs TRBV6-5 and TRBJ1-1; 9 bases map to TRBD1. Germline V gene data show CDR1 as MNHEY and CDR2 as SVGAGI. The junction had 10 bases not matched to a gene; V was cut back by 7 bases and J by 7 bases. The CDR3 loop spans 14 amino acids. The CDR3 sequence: CASTPGQGLNEAFF. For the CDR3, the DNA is TGTGCCAGCACCCCTGGACAGGGGTTAAATGAAGCTTTCTTT.

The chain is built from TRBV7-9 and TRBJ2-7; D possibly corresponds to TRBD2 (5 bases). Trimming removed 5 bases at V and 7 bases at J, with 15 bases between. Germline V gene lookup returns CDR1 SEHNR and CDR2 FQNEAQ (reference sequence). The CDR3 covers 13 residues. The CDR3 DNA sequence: TGTGCCAGCAGCACGACGGGGTCCGGTGAGCAGTACTTC. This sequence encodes CASSTTGSGEQYF.